The next 26 T cell receptor beta chains were all read from a single sample in a study of response to subunit inactivated influenza vaccine. TCRdb re-called the RT-PCR reads through MiXCR, storing one row per CDR3 protein. The sample lists roughly 670,000 distinct CDR3 sequences, less than 15% occurring once. This specimen consisted of PBMCs from blood, obtained roughly 2 weeks before vaccination. These receptors came from a man between 45 and 60 years old who received an inactivated influenza vaccine.

J is TRBJ2-3 and V is TRBV6-5; weak D call: TRBD1 (5 bases). This CDR3 has 14 amino acids. CDR1 is MNHEY and CDR2 is SVGAGI in the germline V gene. V dropped 0 bases and J dropped 3 bases, with 7 bases sitting between them. The CDR3 reads CASSYSRVTDTQYF. CDR3 DNA: TGTGCCAGCAGTTACTCCAGGGTGACAGATACGCAGTATTTT.

This clonotype has a count of ten or more. The chain links TRBV10-3 to TRBJ1-1; no clear D. Trimming stripped 1 base from V and 5 bases from J, with 17 bases between. From germline, CDR1 is ENHRY and CDR2 SYGVKD. CDR3 length equals 16 residues. CDR3 protein: CAISEFSVREGTEAFF. CDR3 nucleotide sequence: TGTGCCATCAGTGAGTTTTCCGTCCGGGAAGGGACTGAAGCTTTCTTT.

The J gene is TRBJ2-5, the V gene TRBV5-1; D may be TRBD1 (5 bases). CDR3 size: 14 residues. V lost 3 bases, J lost 5 bases, and 14 bases lay in between. Per germline, CDR1 SGHRS and CDR2 YFSETQ. In DNA, the CDR3 is TGCGCCAGCAGCTACCAGGGTCTTATCGAGACCCAGTACTTC. The encoded protein is CASSYQGLIETQYF.

The chain has TRBV12-3 or TRBV12-4 and TRBJ2-1; TRBD2 agrees at 13 bases. Trimming removed 6 bases from V and 4 bases from J; junction bases left unmatched: 3. The CDR3 totals 15 residues. The DNA for the CDR3 is TGTGCCAGCAGGGGGGGACTAGCGGGATACAATGAGCAGTTCTTC. This translates into CASRGGLAGYNEQFF.

This clonotype was counted many times. The rearrangement links TRBV27 to TRBJ2-7; D possibly corresponds to TRBD2 (5 bases). V was clipped by 2 bases and J by 0 bases, with 11 bases between them. This CDR3 is built from 15 residues. CDR1 and CDR2 (germline): MNHEY, SMNVEV (reference sequence). The CDR3 sequence is CASSLLWAGSYEQYF. CDR3 DNA sequence: TGTGCCAGCAGTTTACTCTGGGCGGGCTCCTACGAGCAGTACTTC.

The rearrangement links TRBV4-3 to TRBJ2-3; unclear D gene. CDR1 LGHNA and CDR2 YSLEER come from the germline V gene. V was trimmed by 1 base and J by 2 bases, leaving 13 bases between them. The CDR3 contains 16 residues. CDR3 region: CASSQATGLATDTQYF. The DNA for the CDR3 is TGCGCCAGCAGCCAAGCTACCGGGCTCGCCACAGATACGCAGTATTTT.

This clonotype was found a few times. Its ends do not fully match the called genes, so a read error is possible. V is TRBV4-3 and J is TRBJ2-1; D unclear. This CDR3 has 13 amino acids. Per germline, CDR1 LGHNA and CDR2 YSLEER. The CDR3 DNA reads TGCGCCAGCAGCCAATCCGCCTATAATGAGCAGTTCTTC. Its protein product is CASSQSAYNEQFF.

This clonotype came up a few times. J is TRBJ1-5 and V is TRBV20-1, with D perhaps TRBD1 (6 bases). This CDR3 spans 14 amino acids. Germline values: CDR1 DFQATT, CDR2 SNEGSKA (reference sequence). Trimming took 2 bases from V and 7 from J, leaving 15 bases between them. CDR3 sequence reads: CSARYPGAGQPQHF. The CDR3 DNA reads as TGCAGTGCTAGATATCCGGGGGCAGGACAGCCCCAGCATTTT.

At least ten counts were recorded for this clonotype. V and J are TRBV12-3 or TRBV12-4 and TRBJ1-1; TRBD1 might be the D (5 bases). The CDR3 loop spans 14 amino acids. The V gene lost 6 bases and the J gene lost 4 bases, with 15 bases spanning the gap. The CDR3, as DNA: TGTGCCAGCAGCCTTGGGACGGCAGGCACTGAAGCTTTCTTT. It yields the protein CASSLGTAGTEAFF.

This clonotype has a handful of counts. This rearrangement joins TRBV29-1 to TRBJ1-4; D gene uncertain. The CDR3 has 12 residues. The germline CDR1 and CDR2 sequences are SQVTM and ANQGSEA. V was pared by 7 bases and J by 0 bases, with 6 bases between. In DNA, the CDR3 is TGCAGCGCAATTGCAACTAATGAAAAACTGTTTTTT. It yields the protein CSAIATNEKLFF.

The V call is TRBV4-1, the J call TRBJ2-1, with 10 nucleotides matching TRBD1. This CDR3 is 17 amino acids long. The germline CDR1 and CDR2 sequences are MGHRA and YSYEKL. The V and J ends lost 1 base and 6 bases, in that order; junction bases with no gene match: 9. The CDR3 reads CASSQVFGTGVSNEQFF. The DNA for the CDR3 is TGCGCCAGCAGCCAAGTATTTGGGACAGGGGTTAGCAATGAGCAGTTCTTC.

The J gene is TRBJ2-7, the V gene TRBV20-1; no clear D. The V gene lost 6 bases and the J gene lost 10 bases, with 19 bases spanning the gap. The CDR3 has 12 amino acids. CDR1 and CDR2 from the germline V gene are DFQATT and SNEGSKA (reference sequence). CDR3 in amino acids: CSAQTITGLQYF. CDR3 nucleotide sequence: TGCAGTGCACAGACAATTACCGGCCTCCAGTACTTC.

The V call is TRBV29-1, the J call TRBJ2-4; maybe TRBD1 (6 bases). Looked up from germline, CDR1 is SQVTM and CDR2 is ANQGSEA. Trimming cost V 1 base and J 9 bases, with 25 bases left between them. CDR3 length: 17 residues. This CDR3 is CSVEGVRTAPKDSIQYF. The CDR3 nucleotides read TGCAGCGTTGAAGGAGTAAGGACAGCCCCGAAGGATAGCATTCAGTACTTC.

This clonotype was counted a few times. The J gene is TRBJ2-2, the V gene TRBV19; 11 bases agree with TRBD2. This CDR3 has 15 residues. Trimming took 3 bases from V and 6 from J; bases not matched to a gene: 3. Germline V CDR1 and CDR2: LNHDA, SQIVND (reference sequence). CDR3 bases: TGTGCCAGTAGTATCGGGACTAGCGGCTCCGGGGAGCTGTTTTTT. As protein: CASSIGTSGSGELFF.

This chain links TRBV10-3 with TRBJ2-1; 14 nucleotides agree with TRBD2. With V trimmed by 11 bases and J by 9 bases, 12 bases remained unmatched. Germline values: CDR1 ENHRY, CDR2 SYGVKD. CDR3 length: 15 amino acids. The CDR3 nucleotides read TGTGCCGTTTCCCCGGGACTAGCGGGAGTAGGTGAGCAGTTCTTC. Amino acid sequence: CAVSPGLAGVGEQFF.

The chain has TRBV27 and TRBJ2-3, with 12 bases matching TRBD2. Trimming cost V 5 bases and J 9 bases; bases outside gene matches: 12. The CDR3 contains 16 residues. Looked up from germline, CDR1 is MNHEY and CDR2 is SMNVEV (reference sequence). The CDR3 DNA is TGTGCCAGCAGTCAAAGACTAGCGGGGGCTCCCGGGACGCAGTATTTT. Protein sequence: CASSQRLAGAPGTQYF.

This clonotype has a handful of counts. V usage is TRBV11-2 and J usage is TRBJ2-1, with D tentatively TRBD2 (6 bases). V was shortened by 5 bases and J by 6 bases, with 11 bases between the two germline ends. CDR1 and CDR2 from the germline V gene are SGHAT and FQNNGV. The CDR3 runs 13 residues. DNA of the CDR3: TGTGCCAGCAGCGCGGGACGTTCCAATGAGCAGTTCTTC. Translated: CASSAGRSNEQFF.

This sequence joins TRBV29-1 and TRBJ2-2, with TRBD1 matching 12 bases. CDR1 SQVTM and CDR2 ANQGSEA come from the germline V gene. The CDR3 length is 14 residues. Trimming at V came to 7 bases and at J to 6 bases, leaving 6 bases not matched to a gene. The CDR3 region is CSARDRGRSGELFF. The CDR3 region has the DNA TGCAGCGCCAGGGACAGGGGGCGATCCGGGGAGCTGTTTTTT.

This clonotype has only a few counts. CDR3 in amino acids: CASSPGTSGMTDTQYF. The DNA for the CDR3 is TGTGCCAGCAGCCCTGGGACTAGCGGGATGACAGATACGCAGTATTTT. The chain combines TRBV7-3 with TRBJ2-3; 13 nucleotides agree with TRBD2. The CDR3 loop spans 16 amino acids. CDR1 SGHTA and CDR2 FQGTGA come from the germline V gene. With 5 bases clipped from V and 3 bases from J, the junction kept 5 bases outside the gene matches. The whole variable domain, filled in from reference TRBV7-3 and TRBJ2-3, reads GAGVSQTPSNKVTEKGKYVELRCDPISGHTALYWYRQSLGQGPEFLIYFQGTGAADDSGLPNDRFFAVRPEGSVSTLKIQRTERGDSAVYLCASSPGTSGMTDTQYFGPGTRLTVL.

This clonotype was counted only a few times. The V call is TRBV18, the J call TRBJ2-2; tentative D call: TRBD1 (5 bases). This CDR3 region has 15 residues. With 3 bases removed from V and 4 bases from J, the gap between germline ends came to 12 bases. Germline V CDR1 and CDR2: KGHSH, LQKENI. Written as DNA, the CDR3 is TGTGCCAGCTCACCGGGCAGGGATGGCACCGGGGAGCTGTTTTTT. This sequence encodes CASSPGRDGTGELFF.

This clonotype has only a few counts. The CDR3 region has the DNA TGTGCCAGCAGCTTAACCCCCCTGACTAGCGGGATCTACAATGAGCAGTTCTTC. Translating it yields CASSLTPLTSGIYNEQFF. The gene calls are TRBV7-3 and TRBJ2-1; 11 bases line up with TRBD2. Germline V gene lookup returns CDR1 SGHTA and CDR2 FQGTGA. The CDR3 length is 18 residues. Losses at the gene ends were 0 bases for V and 3 bases for J; bases not matched to a gene: 7.

This clonotype has a count of ten or more. This sequence joins TRBV12-3 or TRBV12-4 and TRBJ2-2, with 11 bases aligning to TRBD2. This CDR3 has 17 residues. V lost 7 bases, J lost 5 bases, and 12 bases stayed unmatched. The CDR3 sequence is CASIPPRLAGYTGELFF. CDR3 sequence (DNA): TGTGCCAGCATTCCACCTAGACTAGCGGGATATACCGGGGAGCTGTTTTTT.

This clonotype was observed at least ten times. The chain recombines TRBV27 with TRBJ2-5, with 9 nucleotides matching TRBD1. CDR3 size: 14 residues. Per germline, CDR1 MNHEY and CDR2 SMNVEV (reference sequence). V trimming: 5 bases; J trimming: 6 bases; junction bases outside the gene matches: 7. The CDR3 bases are TGTGCCAGCAGTGAGACAGGGGGTTGGCAGACCCAGTACTTC. The encoded protein is CASSETGGWQTQYF.

Concerning this clonotype: At one end, the junction sequence differs from germline, possibly due to a read error. CDR3 bases: TGCACTGCTCGGGACAGAATAGCGGGGGGCCCTCGCTACAATGAGCAGTTCTTC. It codes for CTARDRIAGGPRYNEQFF. The J gene is TRBJ2-1, the V gene TRBV20-1; 10 nucleotides agree with TRBD2. CDR1 is DFQATT and CDR2 is SNEGSKA in the germline V gene (reference sequence). This CDR3 contains 18 residues.

This clonotype was seen more than once but under ten times. The J gene is TRBJ2-1, the V gene TRBV28, with TRBD2 identical over 8 bases. The germline V gene has CDR1 MDHEN and CDR2 SYDVKM. CDR3 size: 18 residues. With 5 bases clipped from V and 7 bases from J, the junction kept 19 bases outside the gene matches. CDR3 bases: TGTGCCAGCAGTCCCCTGATCAGTAGCGGGATTTTGGGAAATGAGCAGTTCTTC. Translated: CASSPLISSGILGNEQFF.

This chain links TRBV6-1 with TRBJ1-2, with D hard to call. The CDR3 runs to 14 residues. The germline CDR1 and CDR2 sequences are MNHNS and SASEGT. V was trimmed by 6 bases and J by 5 bases, leaving 16 bases between them. CDR3 sequence (DNA): TGTGCCAGCAGCCCCCAGCATCCCGGGTATGGCTACACCTTC. Encoded protein: CASSPQHPGYGYTF.